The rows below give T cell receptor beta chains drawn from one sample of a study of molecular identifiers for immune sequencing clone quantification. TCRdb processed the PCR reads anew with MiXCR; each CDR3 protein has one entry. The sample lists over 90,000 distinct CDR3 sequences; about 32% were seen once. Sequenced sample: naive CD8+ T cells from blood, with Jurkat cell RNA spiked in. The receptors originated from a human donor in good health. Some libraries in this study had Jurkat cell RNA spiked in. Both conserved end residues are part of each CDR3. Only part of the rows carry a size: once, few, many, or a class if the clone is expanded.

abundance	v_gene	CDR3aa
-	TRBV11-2	CASRPSLTDMQYF
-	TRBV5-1	CGSSLSYNEQFF
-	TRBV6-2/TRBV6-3	CASGLRSEQYF
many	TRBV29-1	CSVASPLRGGDTQYF
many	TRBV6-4	CASSDRGDTQYF
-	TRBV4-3	CASSQDPGRDSPLHF
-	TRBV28	CASSLGQRYRQPQHF
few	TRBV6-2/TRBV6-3	CASSLGPRGEQYF
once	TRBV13	CASSPPTNTIEQYF
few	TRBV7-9	CASSEKAVGRTEAFF
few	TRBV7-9	CASSWKGLDNEQFF
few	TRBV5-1	CASSPHTQYF
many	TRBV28	CASRGLAWASGREQYF
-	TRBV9	CASSDGRNTEAFF
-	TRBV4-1	CASSQVIYEQFF
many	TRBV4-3	CASSQVSTGGYNEQFF
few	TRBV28	CASSPLSTGELFF
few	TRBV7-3	CASSNTGTGIQYF
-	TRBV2	CASSVVRQGYSGANVLTF
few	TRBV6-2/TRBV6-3	CASSPGLKGKLFF
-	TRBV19	CASSAGFYQPQHF
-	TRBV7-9	CASSLAYSGAKTQYF
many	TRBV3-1	CASSTTGTGVPDTEAFF
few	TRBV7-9	CASSLGNRASTDTQYF
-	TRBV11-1	CASSIGGRATHEQFF
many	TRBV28	CASSWTAPMKETQYF
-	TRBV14	CASSQDSGRQDEQFF
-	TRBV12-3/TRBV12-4	CASSNPSGGQETQYF